This T cell receptor (beta chain) appears in the sequencing data of a study of OX40 agonist ivuxolimab in advanced cancers. In the study overall: The treatment was a fully human IgG2 OX40 agonist, ivuxolimab. Previous treatment with anti-PD-1, anti-PD-L1 or anti-CTLA-4 therapy was allowed; over 35% had received some. Study results and limitations: With doses of 0.1 to 3.0 mg/kg, CD4+ and CD8+ blood T cells had undergone clonal expansion by week 6.

The table came from immunoSEQ multiplex PCR; TCRdb's copy has only in-frame clones and leaves some out. The sample has 59,000 or so clones, roughly 80% seen once. Notes on this clone: Its antigen is unknown.

CDR3 length: 13 amino acids. CDR1 and CDR2 (germline): SNHLY, FYNNEI. Trimming took off 7 bases at V and 1 base at J, with 10 bases between the two ends. The TCR comes from an adult with an advanced solid tumor such as melanoma, head and neck, liver or kidney cancer. The sequences come from CD4+ or CD8+ T cells sorted from blood, collected in a trial of the OX40 agonist ivuxolimab. The chain recombines TRBV2 with TRBJ1-1, with unresolved D. CDR3 protein: CASTASKNTEAFF. As DNA, the CDR3 is TGTGCCAGCACGGCGTCAAAGAACACTGAAGCTTTCTTT. The full variable domain, rest sourced from reference TRBV2 and TRBJ1-1, is EPEVTQTPSHQVTQMGQEVILRCVPISNHLYFYWYRQILGQKVEFLVSFYNNEISEKSEIFDDQFSVERPDGSNFTLKIRSTKLEDSAMYFCASTASKNTEAFFGQGTRLTVV.